The entry below gives a single T cell receptor (beta chain) sequence along with its context. Here immunoSEQ multiplex PCR was the method, and the copy in TCRdb shows in-frame clones only, minus some. The sample holds roughly 70,000 clones, roughly 91% seen once. This entry comes from a study of blood T cell repertoires in COVID-19. V shed 0 bases, J shed 8 bases, and the junction held 9 bases outside the gene matches. The germline gives CDR1 LGHDT, CDR2 YNNKEL (reference sequence). CDR3 length: 16 amino acids. The material sequenced was peripheral blood. The chain is built from TRBV3-1 (or the pseudogene TRBV3-2) and TRBJ2-4; TRBD2 matches at 8 bases. This receptor was obtained from a man in his fifties or sixties with COVID-19, enrolled during active disease. The CDR3: CASSQDVGRALDIQYF. The CDR3 bases are TGTGCCAGCAGCCAAGACGTCGGGAGGGCTCTCGACATTCAGTACTTC.